The 5 T cell receptor beta chains given below trace back to one sample, sequenced in a study of identical twins. TCRdb recomputed calls from the 5' RACE reads with MiXCR, one row per CDR3 protein. The table lists just over 500,000 distinct CDR3 sequences, 20% to 25% of them singletons. These sequences were also reported in another study, on T cells expressing NK-cell markers.

Sequencing was performed on CD4+ T cells sorted from blood. All receptors derive from a woman aged 18-35 years in good health.

This clonotype was seen a handful of times. V gene TRBV7-9 combines with J gene TRBJ2-1; the D call may be TRBD1 or TRBD2 (5 bases each). This CDR3 has 10 amino acids. Germline V gene data show CDR1 as SEHNR and CDR2 as FQNEAQ (reference sequence). Trimming shortened V by 4 bases and J by 13 bases, and 8 bases separated the two germline ends. The CDR3 loop is CASSSGTQFF. The CDR3 DNA sequence: TGTGCCAGCAGCTCCGGGACCCAGTTCTTC. Combining the CDR3 with reference TRBV7-9 and TRBJ2-1 gives the whole variable domain DTGVSQNPRHKITKRGQNVTFRCDPISEHNRLYWYRQTLGQGPEFLTYFQNEAQLEKSRLLSDRFSAERPKGSFSTLEIQRTEQGDSAMYLCASSSGTQFFGPGTRLTVL.

In nucleotides, the CDR3 is TGTGCCACCAGCAGCTGGCCAGGGGAAACTGAAGCTTTCTTT. Protein: CATSSWPGETEAFF. This chain joins TRBV15 and TRBJ1-1, with TRBD1 as a possible D gene (6 bases). The V end lost 3 bases, the J end lost 5 bases, and 13 bases lay between the germline ends. This CDR3 comprises 14 residues. Per the germline V gene, CDR1 is LNHNV and CDR2 is YYDKDF (reference sequence).

The V and J genes are TRBV20-1 and TRBJ1-5, with D hard to call. The CDR3 has 12 residues. The germline V gene encodes CDR1 DFQATT and CDR2 SNEGSKA (reference sequence). The ends were cut back, 0 bases at V and 6 bases at J, with 6 bases in the middle. In DNA, the CDR3 is TGCAGTGCTAGAGATCCCGGTCAGCCCCAGCATTTT. Its translation: CSARDPGQPQHF.

This clonotype occurred a few times. In DNA, the CDR3 is TGCAGTGCTAGAGACTCTGAAAAACTGTTTTTT. Its protein is CSARDSEKLFF. This rearrangement joins TRBV20-1 to TRBJ1-4; D unclear. CDR3 length equals 11 residues. Per germline, CDR1 DFQATT and CDR2 SNEGSKA (reference sequence). The V end was cut by 0 bases, the J end by 7 bases, with 3 bases between.

Many counts were recorded for this clonotype. The V and J genes are TRBV20-1 and TRBJ2-3, with TRBD2 matching over 11 bases. Trimming cost V 5 bases and J 4 bases; bases outside gene matches: 2. Germline CDR1 is DFQATT and CDR2 is SNEGSKA (reference sequence). There are 13 residues in the CDR3. The CDR3 reads CSAEGLAADTQYF. Written as DNA, the CDR3 is TGCAGTGCTGAGGGACTAGCGGCAGATACGCAGTATTTT.